These T cell receptor beta chains were read from a single sample in a study of immune evolution from preneoplasia to lung adenocarcinoma. The protocol was immunoSEQ multiplex PCR, while the TCRdb copy is restricted to in-frame clones and leaves out a portion. The table lists about 2,000 clones, roughly 85% of them singletons, with around 20% in the top ten. The sample comprised FFPE adjacent normal lung tissue. The receptor set was obtained from a person between 60 and 79 years old with lung adenocarcinoma. Each CDR3 is given with its conserved first and last residue. The D gene is left open where the match is weak. Not all rows give a size; the values are once, few, many and, for expanded clones, a class.

d_call	j_call	v_call	clone_size	cdr3_aa	cdr3_nt
TRBD1	TRBJ1-3	TRBV11-2	-	CASSDRAGNTIYF	TGTGCCAGCAGCGACAGGGCTGGAAACACCATATATTTT
-	TRBJ2-1	TRBV10-3	few	CAISREGGTIEQFF	TGTGCCATCAGTCGAGAAGGGGGAACAATCGAGCAGTTCTTC
-	TRBJ2-1	TRBV19	-	CASSFQDTISYNEQFF	TGTGCCAGTAGTTTCCAGGACACCATATCCTACAATGAGCAGTTCTTC
-	TRBJ1-1	TRBV13	-	CASSLRDAEGYTEAFF	TGTGCCAGCAGTTTGCGGGACGCTGAAGGGTACACTGAAGCTTTCTTT
-	TRBJ1-3	TRBV6-1	-	CASSEMTGSYGNTIYF	TGTGCCAGCAGTGAAATGACAGGATCCTACGGAAACACCATATATTTT
TRBD1	TRBJ2-7	TRBV10-2	few	CASSVRQGSSYEQYF	TGCGCCAGCAGTGTCCGACAGGGTTCGTCCTACGAGCAGTACTTC
TRBD1	TRBJ2-5	TRBV5-6	-	CASSLKGQGPQETQYF	TGTGCCAGCAGCTTGAAGGGACAGGGCCCGCAAGAGACCCAGTACTTC
-	TRBJ2-7	TRBV28	-	CASSLPSYEQYF	TGTGCCAGCAGTTTGCCATCCTACGAGCAGTACTTC
-	TRBJ2-6	TRBV6-1	-	CASSEREGAGANVLTF	TGTGCCAGCAGTGAACGCGAAGGGGCTGGGGCCAACGTCCTGACTTTC
TRBD1	TRBJ1-3	TRBV11-2	-	CASSPRTGSVGNTIYF	TGTGCCAGCAGCCCCCGGACAGGGTCGGTTGGAAACACCATATATTTT
-	TRBJ2-2	TRBV5-1	-	CASSFLGAVTGELFF	TGCGCCAGCAGCTTTCTGGGGGCGGTCACCGGGGAGCTGTTTTTT
-	TRBJ2-5	TRBV19	-	CASSIPGAETQYF	TGTGCCAGTAGTATCCCGGGAGCAGAGACCCAGTACTTC
TRBD1	TRBJ1-2	TRBV7-8	-	CASSLSDRAAYGYTF	TGTGCCAGCAGCTTATCGGACAGGGCCGCCTATGGCTACACCTTC
-	TRBJ2-1	TRBV10-3	few	CAISEYRWGSYNEQFF	TGTGCCATCAGTGAGTATCGGTGGGGCTCCTACAATGAGCAGTTCTTC
-	TRBJ2-3	TRBV27	-	CASSLLTGGTDTQYF	TGTGCCAGCAGTTTACTGACAGGAGGCACAGATACGCAGTATTTT
-	TRBJ1-1	TRBV4-2	-	CASSQGMTDQAFF	TGTGCCAGCAGCCAAGGTATGACAGATCAAGCTTTCTTT
TRBD1	TRBJ1-2	TRBV7-3	few	CASSLGQGNYGYTF	TGTGCCAGCAGCTTAGGACAGGGGAACTATGGCTACACCTTC
-	TRBJ2-2	TRBV7-9	-	CASSLPPDGELFF	TGTGCCAGCAGCTTACCCCCTGACGGGGAGCTGTTTTTT
-	TRBJ1-2	TRBV2	-	CASSEERFSFNGYTF	TGTGCCAGCAGTGAAGAGCGCTTCTCATTCAATGGCTACACCTTC
TRBD2	TRBJ2-1	TRBV15	-	CATSRGQLGLAENNEQFF	TGTGCCACCAGCAGAGGACAGCTGGGACTAGCGGAGAACAATGAGCAGTTCTTC
-	TRBJ2-7	TRBV11-3	-	CASSLGIGYEQYF	TGTGCCAGCAGCTTGGGCATAGGATACGAGCAGTACTTC
-	TRBJ1-1	TRBV27	few	CASSLTGRGTEAFF	TGTGCCAGCAGTTTAACGGGGCGGGGGACTGAAGCTTTCTTT
-	TRBJ2-3	TRBV5-1	few	CASSLGQSTDTQYF	TGCGCCAGCAGCTTGGGACAGAGCACAGATACGCAGTATTTT
TRBD1	TRBJ1-1	TRBV18	-	CASSPPSTGSNTEAFF	TGTGCCAGCTCACCACCGTCGACAGGGTCGAACACTGAAGCTTTCTTT
TRBD1	TRBJ1-2	TRBV2	-	CASSKTGLEAYGYTF	TGTGCCAGCAGTAAGACAGGGTTGGAGGCCTATGGCTACACCTTC
-	TRBJ1-2	TRBV19	-	CASSTGVDYGYTF	TGTGCCAGTAGTACAGGGGTGGACTATGGCTACACCTTC
-	TRBJ2-7	TRBV27	-	CASSPLLSSYEQYF	TGTGCCAGCAGTCCCTTACTTAGCTCCTACGAGCAGTACTTC
TRBD1	TRBJ2-3	TRBV5-1	-	CASSLGDRETDTQYF	TGCGCCAGCAGCTTGGGGGACAGGGAAACAGATACGCAGTATTTT
-	TRBJ2-5	TRBV11-2	-	CASRPNQETQYF	TGTGCCAGCAGACCTAACCAAGAGACCCAGTACTTC
TRBD1	TRBJ2-7	TRBV11-3	-	CASSMTGAGEQYF	TGTGCCAGCAGTATGACAGGGGCGGGGGAGCAGTACTTC
-	TRBJ1-2	TRBV7-9	once	CASSSARGYTF	TGTGCCAGCAGCTCCGCCAGGGGCTACACCTTC
-	TRBJ2-3	TRBV11-2	-	CASSLEDHTDTQYF	TGTGCCAGCAGCTTGGAGGACCACACAGATACGCAGTATTTT
TRBD1	TRBJ2-7	TRBV7-2	-	CASSKGQAWVEQYF	TGTGCCAGCAGCAAGGGACAGGCCTGGGTCGAGCAGTACTTC
-	TRBJ2-3	TRBV5-1	-	CASSPQGDTQYF	TGCGCCAGCAGCCCCCAAGGGGATACGCAGTATTTT
-	TRBJ1-1	TRBV6-5	-	CASSYSFTRVTEAFF	TGTGCCAGCAGTTACTCCTTTACCCGGGTCACTGAAGCTTTCTTT
-	TRBJ2-1	TRBV7-9	once	CASSGPRSTSSYNEQFF	TGTGCCAGCAGCGGCCCGCGGAGTACAAGCTCCTACAATGAGCAGTTCTTC
TRBD1	TRBJ1-1	TRBV7-6	once	CASSAGQGLWTEAFF	TGTGCCAGCAGCGCGGGACAGGGCCTGTGGACTGAAGCTTTCTTT
TRBD2	TRBJ2-6	TRBV28	large	CASTKLAGITGANVLTF	TGTGCCAGCACTAAACTAGCGGGGATCACTGGGGCCAACGTCCTGACTTTC
-	TRBJ2-1	TRBV11-1	-	CASSQNNEQFF	TGTGCCAGCAGCCAGAACAATGAGCAGTTCTTC
-	TRBJ2-1	TRBV19	-	CASQIRQDNEQFF	TGTGCCAGCCAGATCAGGCAGGACAATGAGCAGTTCTTC
-	TRBJ1-1	TRBV5-6	few	CASSRTQLNTEAFF	TGTGCCAGCAGCCGAACCCAATTGAACACTGAAGCTTTCTTT
TRBD1	TRBJ2-1	TRBV30	once	CAWSDWGTGELWYNEQFF	TGTGCCTGGAGTGATTGGGGGACAGGGGAATTATGGTACAATGAGCAGTTCTTC
-	TRBJ2-7	TRBV5-1	-	CASSLGARPDSYEQYF	TGCGCCAGCAGCTTGGGGGCCCGGCCGGACTCCTACGAGCAGTACTTC
-	TRBJ2-2	TRBV7-9	-	CASSLGSGELFF	TGTGCCAGCAGCTTAGGTTCCGGGGAGCTGTTTTTT
TRBD1	TRBJ1-1	TRBV30	-	CAWSGRDRKWNTEAFF	TGTGCCTGGAGTGGCCGGGACAGGAAATGGAACACTGAAGCTTTCTTT
-	TRBJ1-6	TRBV10-1	-	CASSETGLVGAYNSPLHF	TGCGCCAGCAGTGAGACTGGATTAGTAGGGGCCTATAATTCACCCCTCCACTTT
-	TRBJ1-1	TRBV5-1	-	CASSLQGSNTEAFF	TGCGCCAGCAGCTTGCAGGGCTCGAACACTGAAGCTTTCTTT
-	TRBJ2-7	TRBV4-2	once	CASSQAETYEQYF	TGTGCCAGCAGCCAAGCCGAAACCTACGAGCAGTACTTC